This TCR beta chain came from a study of T cell responses to AZD1222 COVID-19 vaccine. As for this clone: What it binds is unknown.

The germline V gene encodes CDR1 MNHEY and CDR2 SMNVEV (reference sequence). The CDR3 totals 13 residues. The V end lost 3 bases, the J end lost 7 bases, and 9 bases lay between the germline ends. Regarding the study as a whole: Following two doses of AZD1222, Spike-specific TCR breadth and depth rose. It was only after the peak T cell response that any repertoires were sampled. Clonal diversity may have been underestimated in mostly white British donors.

TCRdb's copy holds only in-frame clones and misses some; the assay was immunoSEQ multiplex PCR. This sample yields about 56,000 clones, of which 75% to 90% are seen a single time; about 14% belongs to the top ten. The source was peripheral blood, collected on day 0 of AZD1222 vaccination. The receptor comes from an adult in good health. V gene TRBV27 combines with J gene TRBJ2-2; D uncertain. CDR3 region: CASSFNHVGELFF. CDR3 DNA: TGTGCCAGCAGTTTTAATCATGTCGGGGAGCTGTTTTTT.